These 14 T cell receptor beta chains were all obtained from the same sample, sequenced in a study of blood T cells in healthy people across ages. Next came a second PCR, run for about 7 to 12 cycles, which used a sample-barcoded 5' primer along with a J-beta primer mix. MiXCR was run by TCRdb on the 5' RACE reads, yielding one entry per CDR3 protein. This table holds approximately 900,000 distinct CDR3 sequences, approximately 49% found once. Sequences were obtained from blood. These receptors came from a man younger than 45 in good health.

The rearrangement uses TRBV27 and TRBJ1-2; D is ambiguous. The CDR3 is made up of 13 amino acids. Per the germline V gene, CDR1 is MNHEY and CDR2 is SMNVEV (reference sequence). V was pared by 4 bases and J by 7 bases, with 13 bases between. For the CDR3, the DNA is TGTGCCAGCAGTTCGCACGACCAGGCTGGCTACACCTTC. Translation gives CASSSHDQAGYTF.

This clonotype was counted a single time. The chain uses TRBV4-3 and TRBJ2-2; 7 nucleotides agree with TRBD1. V gave up 1 base and J gave up 3 bases; unmatched junction bases: 2. This CDR3 spans 15 amino acids. Germline CDR1 is LGHNA and CDR2 is YSLEER. In DNA form, the CDR3 reads TGCGCCAGCAGCCAAGTCGGGACAGACACCGGGGAGCTGTTTTTT. Its protein product is CASSQVGTDTGELFF.

This chain links TRBV12-3 or TRBV12-4 with TRBJ2-7; 7 bases are a match to TRBD1. Trimming removed 2 bases from V and 0 bases from J; junction bases left unmatched: 7. This CDR3 contains 16 residues. The CDR3 is CASSLPWDRSSYEQYF. The CDR3 bases are TGTGCCAGCAGTTTACCTTGGGACAGAAGCTCCTACGAGCAGTACTTC.

This chain uses TRBV9 with TRBJ1-6, with TRBD1 identical over 7 bases. Trimming cost V 4 bases and J 4 bases; bases outside gene matches: 11. The CDR3 covers 17 residues. The germline V gene has CDR1 SGDLS and CDR2 YYNGEE. The CDR3 DNA sequence: TGTGCCAGCAGCATCGGCGAGGCGGGACAGTATAATTCACCCCTCCACTTT. It specifies CASSIGEAGQYNSPLHF. Based on the CDR3 plus reference TRBV9 and TRBJ1-6, the full variable domain is DSGVTQTPKHLITATGQRVTLRCSPRSGDLSVYWYQQSLDQGLQFLIQYYNGEERAKGNILERFSAQQFPDLHSELNLSSLELGDSALYFCASSIGEAGQYNSPLHFGNGTRLTVT.

This clonotype is a singleton in its sample. This chain connects TRBV5-1 to TRBJ2-5; D may be TRBD1 or TRBD2 (5 bases each). V was clipped by 7 bases and J by 11 bases, with 18 bases between them. This CDR3 is 12 amino acids long. Germline V gene data show CDR1 as SGHRS and CDR2 as YFSETQ. The CDR3 DNA is TGCGCCAGCGGTGAGGGGAGCAATGAGCAGTACTTC. Protein product: CASGEGSNEQYF.

As regards this clonotype: Since a much larger clone is just one base distant, this may be a read error. V is TRBV28 and J is TRBJ1-2; no firm D call. CDR1 and CDR2 (germline): MDHEN, SYDVKM. This CDR3 is 15 amino acids long. In DNA form, the CDR3 reads TGTACCAGCAGTTTATCTCCAGAAGGTTCCTATGGCTACACCTTC. This sequence encodes CTSSLSPEGSYGYTF.

The genes are TRBV25-1 and TRBJ2-5, with a tentative D call TRBD1 (6 bases). V was cut by 3 bases and J by 11 bases, with 19 bases left in between. This CDR3 spans 14 amino acids. Germline CDR1 and CDR2: MGHDK and SYGVNS. CDR3 sequence reads: CASSESNRANEQYF. Written as DNA, the CDR3 is TGTGCCAGCAGTGAGTCGAACAGGGCCAATGAGCAGTACTTC.

Comments on this clonotype: A read error is possible here, since a much larger clone lies one base away. The chain joins TRBV4-2 to TRBJ2-1; 8 positions match TRBD1. The germline gives CDR1 LGHNA, CDR2 YNFKEQ. The CDR3 runs 16 residues. The CDR3 DNA follows: TGTGCCGGCAGCCAGACCGGGACAGGCCTCTACAATGAGCAGTTCTTC. Translating gives CAGSQTGTGLYNEQFF.

The rearrangement uses TRBV10-3 and TRBJ2-5; 7 nucleotides align to TRBD2. After removal of 10 bases from V and 5 bases from J, the junction contained 10 bases not matched to a gene. Germline CDR1 reads ENHRY; CDR2 reads SYGVKD. CDR3 size: 13 residues. CDR3 loop: CATTGTMDETQYF. CDR3 DNA: TGTGCCACCACCGGGACTATGGACGAGACCCAGTACTTC.

CDR3 in DNA: TGTGCCAGCAGAAATCGGGGCTCCTACAATGAGCAGTTCTTC. It translates to CASRNRGSYNEQFF. The gene calls are TRBV6-5 and TRBJ2-1; the D gene is possibly TRBD2 (5 bases). V was clipped by 6 bases and J by 0 bases, with 9 bases between them. Germline CDR1 reads MNHEY; CDR2 reads SVGAGI. CDR3 size: 14 residues.

The chain combines TRBV25-1 with TRBJ2-1; 9 bases map to TRBD1. The CDR3 sequence is 15 residues long. The V gene's germline CDR1 is MGHDK and CDR2 SYGVNS. V dropped 5 bases and J dropped 8; count of bases not matched to a gene: 10. The CDR3 nucleotides read TGTGCCAGCAGTATGGGGGGACAGGGATTGGATGAGCAGTTCTTC. Translation gives CASSMGGQGLDEQFF.

This chain joins TRBV5-1 and TRBJ1-2; D is undetermined. Germline lookup yields CDR1 SGHRS and CDR2 YFSETQ. This CDR3 spans 14 amino acids. V shed 2 bases and J shed 2 bases, with 10 bases lying between them. The CDR3 loop is CASSLDQANYGYTF. The DNA of the CDR3 is TGCGCCAGCAGCTTAGACCAGGCGAACTATGGCTACACCTTC.

V usage is TRBV5-1 and J usage is TRBJ1-2; unclear D gene. The CDR3 has 14 residues. CDR1 is SGHRS, CDR2 YFSETQ, per germline. V lost 0 bases and J 2 bases, leaving 8 bases between the germline ends. Here the CDR3 reads CASSLATQNYGYTF. In nucleotides, the CDR3 is TGCGCCAGCAGCTTGGCCACACAGAACTATGGCTACACCTTC.

This clonotype was counted only a few times. The rearrangement joins TRBV2 to TRBJ2-7; 12 nucleotides align to TRBD2. The CDR3 extends over 15 amino acids. In germline, CDR1 is SNHLY, CDR2 FYNNEI. After removal of 4 bases from V and 2 bases from J, the junction contained 3 bases not matched to a gene. CDR3 bases: TGTGCCAGCAGTGCCACTAGCGGGGGGACCTACGAGCAGTACTTC. Amino acids: CASSATSGGTYEQYF.